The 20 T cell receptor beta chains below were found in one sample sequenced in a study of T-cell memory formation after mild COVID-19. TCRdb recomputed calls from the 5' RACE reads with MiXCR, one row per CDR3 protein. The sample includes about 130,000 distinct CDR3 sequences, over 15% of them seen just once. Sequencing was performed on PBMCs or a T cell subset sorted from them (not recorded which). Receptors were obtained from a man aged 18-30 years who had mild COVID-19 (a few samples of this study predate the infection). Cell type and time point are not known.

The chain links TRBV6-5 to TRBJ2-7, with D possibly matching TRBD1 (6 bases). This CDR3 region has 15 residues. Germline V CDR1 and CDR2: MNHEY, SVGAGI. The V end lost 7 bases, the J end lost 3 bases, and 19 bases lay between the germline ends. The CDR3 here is CASTRLGQGLYEQYF. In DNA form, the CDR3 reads TGTGCCAGCACGCGATTAGGGCAGGGGCTCTACGAGCAGTACTTC.

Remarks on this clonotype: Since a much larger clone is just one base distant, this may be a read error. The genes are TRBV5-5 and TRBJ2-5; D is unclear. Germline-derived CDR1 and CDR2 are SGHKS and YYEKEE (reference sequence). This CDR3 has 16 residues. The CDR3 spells CDSSFSGPRASETQYF. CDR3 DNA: TGTGACAGCAGCTTCTCCGGCCCCCGCGCTTCGGAGACCCAGTACTTC.

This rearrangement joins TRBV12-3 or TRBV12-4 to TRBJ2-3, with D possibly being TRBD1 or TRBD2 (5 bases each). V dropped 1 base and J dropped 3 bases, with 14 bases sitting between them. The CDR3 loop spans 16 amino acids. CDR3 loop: CASSLVGGWRTDTQYF. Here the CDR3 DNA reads TGTGCCAGCAGTTTAGTTGGGGGTTGGCGGACAGATACGCAGTATTTT.

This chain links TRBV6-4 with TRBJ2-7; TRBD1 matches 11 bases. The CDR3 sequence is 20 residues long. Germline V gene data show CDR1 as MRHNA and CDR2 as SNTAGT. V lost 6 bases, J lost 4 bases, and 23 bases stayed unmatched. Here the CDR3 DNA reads TGTGCCAGCAGCGCCTTCTCTGGACAGGGGGCGCCGAATGCCCTATACGAGCAGTACGTC. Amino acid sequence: CASSAFSGQGAPNALYEQYV.

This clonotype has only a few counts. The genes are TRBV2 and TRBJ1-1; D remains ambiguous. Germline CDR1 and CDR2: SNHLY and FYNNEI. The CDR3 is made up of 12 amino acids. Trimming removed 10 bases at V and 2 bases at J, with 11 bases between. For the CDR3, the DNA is TGTGCCACCTCTCCACAAAACACTGAAGCTTTCTTT. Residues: CATSPQNTEAFF. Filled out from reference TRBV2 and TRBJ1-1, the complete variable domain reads EPEVTQTPSHQVTQMGQEVILRCVPISNHLYFYWYRQILGQKVEFLVSFYNNEISEKSEIFDDQFSVERPDGSNFTLKIRSTKLEDSAMYFCATSPQNTEAFFGQGTRLTVV.

CDR3 sequence reads: CASSFASRGAEQYF. The CDR3 coding sequence is TGTGCCAGCAGCTTTGCCTCGCGGGGCGCCGAGCAGTACTTC. V is TRBV5-4 and J is TRBJ2-7; possible D gene TRBD2, 6 bases. The CDR3 has 14 amino acids. CDR1 is SGHNT, CDR2 YYREEE, per germline (reference sequence). The germline V and J ends were trimmed by 2 bases and 6 bases, with 15 bases remaining between them.

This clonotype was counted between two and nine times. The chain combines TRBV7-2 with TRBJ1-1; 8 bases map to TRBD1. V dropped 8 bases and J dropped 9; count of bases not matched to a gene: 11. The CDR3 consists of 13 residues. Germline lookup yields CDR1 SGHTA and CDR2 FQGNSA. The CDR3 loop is CASGPGQGKKAFF. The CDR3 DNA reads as TGTGCCAGCGGGCCCGGACAGGGCAAGAAAGCTTTCTTT. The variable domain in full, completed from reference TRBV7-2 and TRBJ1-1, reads GAGVSQSPSNKVTEKGKDVELRCDPISGHTALYWYRQSLGQGLEFLIYFQGNSAPDKSGLPSDRFSAERTGGSVSTLTIQRTQQEDSAVYLCASGPGQGKKAFFGQGTRLTVV.

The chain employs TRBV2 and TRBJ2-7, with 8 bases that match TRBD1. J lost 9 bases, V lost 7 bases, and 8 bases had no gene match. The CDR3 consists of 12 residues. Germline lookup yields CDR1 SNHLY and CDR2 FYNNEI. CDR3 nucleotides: TGTGCCAGCAACGTAGCGGACAGGGTGCAGTACGTC. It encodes CASNVADRVQYV.

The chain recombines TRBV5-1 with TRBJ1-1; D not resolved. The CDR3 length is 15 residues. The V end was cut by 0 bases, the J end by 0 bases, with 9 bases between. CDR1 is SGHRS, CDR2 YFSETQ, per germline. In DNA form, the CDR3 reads TGCGCCAGCAGCTTGGATTGGCGGCTGAACACTGAAGCTTTCTTT. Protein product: CASSLDWRLNTEAFF.

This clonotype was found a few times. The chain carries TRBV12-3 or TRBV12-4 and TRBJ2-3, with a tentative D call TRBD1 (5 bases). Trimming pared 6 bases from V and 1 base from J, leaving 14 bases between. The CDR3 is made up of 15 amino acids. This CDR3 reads CASSLDLTGTDTQYF. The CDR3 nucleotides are TGTGCCAGCAGCCTTGATTTGACAGGCACAGATACGCAGTATTTT.

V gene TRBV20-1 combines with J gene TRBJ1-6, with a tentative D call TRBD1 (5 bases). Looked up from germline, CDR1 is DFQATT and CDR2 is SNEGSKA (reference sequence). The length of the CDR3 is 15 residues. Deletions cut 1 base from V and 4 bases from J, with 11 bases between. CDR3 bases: TGCAGTGCTAGAGCAGGGAAAGGGTATAATTCACCCCTCCACTTT. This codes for CSARAGKGYNSPLHF.

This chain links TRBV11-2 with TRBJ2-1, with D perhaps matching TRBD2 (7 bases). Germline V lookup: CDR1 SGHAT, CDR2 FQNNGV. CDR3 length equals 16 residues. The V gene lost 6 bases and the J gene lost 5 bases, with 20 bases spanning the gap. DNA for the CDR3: TGTGCCAGCAGTACCCCTCGGGGGGCCAGGAACAATGAGCAGTTCTTC. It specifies CASSTPRGARNNEQFF.

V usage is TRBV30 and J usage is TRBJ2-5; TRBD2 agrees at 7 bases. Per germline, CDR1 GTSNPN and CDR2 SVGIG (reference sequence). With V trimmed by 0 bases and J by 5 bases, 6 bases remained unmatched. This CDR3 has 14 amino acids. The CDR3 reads CAWSVGPGRETQYF. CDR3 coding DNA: TGTGCCTGGAGTGTGGGGCCCGGGAGGGAGACCCAGTACTTC.

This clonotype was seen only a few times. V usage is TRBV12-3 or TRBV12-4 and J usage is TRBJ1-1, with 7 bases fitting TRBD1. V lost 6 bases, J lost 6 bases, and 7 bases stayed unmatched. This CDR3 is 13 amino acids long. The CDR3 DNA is TGTGCCAGCAGAGTGCAACAGGGGTCTGAAGCTTTCTTT. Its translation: CASRVQQGSEAFF.

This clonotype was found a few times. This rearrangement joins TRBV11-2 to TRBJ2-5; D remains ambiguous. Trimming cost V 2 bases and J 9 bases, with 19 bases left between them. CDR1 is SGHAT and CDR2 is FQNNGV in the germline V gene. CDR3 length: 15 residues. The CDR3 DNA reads TGTGCCAGCAGCTTACCGGGCGGCCGGCCAGTGGCCCAGTACTTC. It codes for CASSLPGGRPVAQYF. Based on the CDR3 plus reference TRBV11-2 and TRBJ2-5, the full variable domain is EAGVAQSPRYKIIEKRQSVAFWCNPISGHATLYWYQQILGQGPKLLIQFQNNGVVDDSQLPKDRFSAERLKGVDSTLKIQPAKLEDSAVYLCASSLPGGRPVAQYFGPGTRLLVL.

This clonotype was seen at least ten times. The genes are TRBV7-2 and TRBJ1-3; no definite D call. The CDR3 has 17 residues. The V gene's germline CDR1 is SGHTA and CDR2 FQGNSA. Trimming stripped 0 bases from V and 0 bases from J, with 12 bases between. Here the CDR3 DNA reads TGTGCCAGCAGCTTAGCTGGGAACCGAAACTCTGGAAACACCATATATTTT. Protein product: CASSLAGNRNSGNTIYF.

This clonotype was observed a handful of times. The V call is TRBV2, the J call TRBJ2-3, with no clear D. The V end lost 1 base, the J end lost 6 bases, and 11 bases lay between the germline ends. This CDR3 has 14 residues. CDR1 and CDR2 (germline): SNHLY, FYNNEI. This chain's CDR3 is CASSEVPGWDTQYF. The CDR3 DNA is TGTGCCAGCAGTGAAGTGCCAGGATGGGATACGCAGTATTTT.

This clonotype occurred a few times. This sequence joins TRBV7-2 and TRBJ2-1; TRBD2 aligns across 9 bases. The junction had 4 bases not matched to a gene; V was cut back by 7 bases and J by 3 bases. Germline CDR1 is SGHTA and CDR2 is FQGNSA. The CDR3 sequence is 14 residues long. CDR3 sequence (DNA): TGTGCCAGCAATGTAGCGGGGGACTACAATGAGCAGTTCTTC. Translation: CASNVAGDYNEQFF.

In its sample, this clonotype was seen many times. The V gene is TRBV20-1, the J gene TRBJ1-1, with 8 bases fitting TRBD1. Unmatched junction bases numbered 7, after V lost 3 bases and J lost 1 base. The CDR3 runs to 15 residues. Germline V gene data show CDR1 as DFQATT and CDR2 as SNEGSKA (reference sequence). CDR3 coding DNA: TGCAGTGCTAGGCCCCGGACAGGGCCGAACACTGAAGCTTTCTTT. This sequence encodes CSARPRTGPNTEAFF.

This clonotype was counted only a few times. This CDR3 is CASGPGTGGRRAFF. The DNA of the CDR3 is TGTGCCAGCGGACCCGGGACAGGGGGTAGGAGAGCTTTCTTT. The rearrangement joins TRBV28 to TRBJ1-1, with 11 bases identical to TRBD1. The CDR3 is 14 amino acids. Germline trimming cut 8 bases from V and 10 bases from J; bases unmatched to any gene: 12. Germline V gives CDR1 MDHEN, CDR2 SYDVKM.